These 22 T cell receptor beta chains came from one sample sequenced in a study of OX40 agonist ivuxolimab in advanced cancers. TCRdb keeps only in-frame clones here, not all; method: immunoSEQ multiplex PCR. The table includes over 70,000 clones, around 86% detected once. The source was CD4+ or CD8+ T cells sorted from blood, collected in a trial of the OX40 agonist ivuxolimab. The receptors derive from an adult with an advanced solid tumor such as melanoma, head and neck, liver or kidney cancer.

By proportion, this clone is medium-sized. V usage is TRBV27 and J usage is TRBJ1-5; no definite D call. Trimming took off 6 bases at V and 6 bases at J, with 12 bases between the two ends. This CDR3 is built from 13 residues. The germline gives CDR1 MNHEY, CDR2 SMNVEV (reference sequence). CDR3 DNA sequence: TGTGCCAGCAGCCGAAGCGGGAGTCAGCCCCAGCATTTT. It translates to CASSRSGSQPQHF.

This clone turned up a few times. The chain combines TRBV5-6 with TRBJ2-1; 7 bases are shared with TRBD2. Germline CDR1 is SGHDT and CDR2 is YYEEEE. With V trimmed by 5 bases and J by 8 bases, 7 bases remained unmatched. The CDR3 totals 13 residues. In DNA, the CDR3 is TGTGCCAGCAGATCACTAGCGAGGGATGAGCAGTTCTTC. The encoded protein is CASRSLARDEQFF.

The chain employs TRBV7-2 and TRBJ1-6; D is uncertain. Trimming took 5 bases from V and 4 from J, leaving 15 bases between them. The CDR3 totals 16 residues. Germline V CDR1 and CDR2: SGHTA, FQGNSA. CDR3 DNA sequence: TGTGCCAGCAGCCCTCAGTCAATAGGGTATAATTCACCCCTCCACTTT. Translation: CASSPQSIGYNSPLHF.

CDR3 nucleotides: TGTGCCAGTAGGGCAGGGCCTCTGAACACTGAAGCTTTCTTT. It codes for CASRAGPLNTEAFF. This chain joins TRBV19 and TRBJ1-1; tentatively, D is TRBD1 (5 bases). V lost 6 bases, J lost 0 bases, and 11 bases lay in between. This CDR3 region has 14 residues. CDR1 is LNHDA and CDR2 is SQIVND in the germline V gene (reference sequence).

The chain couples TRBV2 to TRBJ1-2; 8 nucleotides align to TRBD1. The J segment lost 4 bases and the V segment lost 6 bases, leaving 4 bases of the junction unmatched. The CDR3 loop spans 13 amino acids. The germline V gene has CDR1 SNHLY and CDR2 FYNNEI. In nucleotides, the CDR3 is TGTGCCAGCAGCTTGACAGGGGTCTATGGCTACACCTTC. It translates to CASSLTGVYGYTF.

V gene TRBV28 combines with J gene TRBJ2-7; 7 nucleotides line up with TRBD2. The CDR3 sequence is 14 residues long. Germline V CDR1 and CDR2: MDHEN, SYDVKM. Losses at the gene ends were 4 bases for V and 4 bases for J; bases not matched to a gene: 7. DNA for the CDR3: TGTGCCAGCAGTTCACCGGGGGGAGGATACGAGCAGTACTTC. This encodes CASSSPGGGYEQYF. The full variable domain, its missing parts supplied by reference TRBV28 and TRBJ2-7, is DVKVTQSSRYLVKRTGEKVFLECVQDMDHENMFWYRQDPGLGLRLIYFSYDVKMKEKGDIPEGYSVSREKKERFSLILESASTNQTSMYLCASSSPGGGYEQYFGPGTRLTVT.

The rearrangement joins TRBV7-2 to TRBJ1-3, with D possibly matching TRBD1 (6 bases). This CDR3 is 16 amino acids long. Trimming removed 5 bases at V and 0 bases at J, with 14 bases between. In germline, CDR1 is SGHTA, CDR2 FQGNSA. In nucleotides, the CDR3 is TGTGCCAGCAGCCCCTTGACAGGACTCTCTGGAAACACCATATATTTT. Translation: CASSPLTGLSGNTIYF.

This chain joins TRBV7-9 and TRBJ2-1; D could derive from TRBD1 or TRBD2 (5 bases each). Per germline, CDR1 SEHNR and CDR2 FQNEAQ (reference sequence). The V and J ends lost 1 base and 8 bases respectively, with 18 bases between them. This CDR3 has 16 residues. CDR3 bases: TGTGCCAGCAGCTTAGGCTGGAAAGGGACCGCAGATGAGCAGTTCTTC. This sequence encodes CASSLGWKGTADEQFF. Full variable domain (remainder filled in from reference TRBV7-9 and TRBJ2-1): DTGVSQNPRHKITKRGQNVTFRCDPISEHNRLYWYRQTLGQGPEFLTYFQNEAQLEKSRLLSDRFSAERPKGSFSTLEIQRTEQGDSAMYLCASSLGWKGTADEQFFGPGTRLTVL.

The DNA of the CDR3 is TGTGCCAGCTCGCCAGGACAGGGTGGTTCTACCGGGGAGCTGTTTTTT. Its protein is CASSPGQGGSTGELFF. The V call is TRBV18, the J call TRBJ2-2; 8 bases are shared with TRBD1. Per germline, CDR1 KGHSH and CDR2 LQKENI. This CDR3 spans 16 amino acids. V lost 6 bases to trimming and J lost 5 bases; unmatched junction nucleotides: 11.

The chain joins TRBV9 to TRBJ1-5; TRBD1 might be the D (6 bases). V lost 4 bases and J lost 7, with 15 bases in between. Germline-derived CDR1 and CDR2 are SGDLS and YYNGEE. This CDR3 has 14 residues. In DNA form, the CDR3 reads TGTGCCAGCAGCTCCACAGGGTTGCCGCAGCCCCAGCATTTT. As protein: CASSSTGLPQPQHF.

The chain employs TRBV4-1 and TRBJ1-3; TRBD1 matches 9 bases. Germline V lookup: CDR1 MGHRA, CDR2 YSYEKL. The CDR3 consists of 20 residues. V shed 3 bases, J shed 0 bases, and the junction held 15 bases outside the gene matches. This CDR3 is CASSHTGTGSRLSSGNTIYF. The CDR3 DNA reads TGCGCCAGCAGCCATACCGGGACAGGGTCTCGTCTTAGCTCTGGAAACACCATATATTTT.

This CDR3 is CASSYSETTQSPEQYF. The CDR3 nucleotides read TGTGCCAGCAGTTACTCAGAGACCACTCAATCTCCCGAGCAGTACTTC. V usage is TRBV6-6 and J usage is TRBJ2-5; D is unclear. The J call may not be correct, given that the DNA end is closer to TRBJ2-7. CDR1 is MNHNY and CDR2 is SVGAGI in the germline V gene (reference sequence). There are 16 residues in the CDR3.

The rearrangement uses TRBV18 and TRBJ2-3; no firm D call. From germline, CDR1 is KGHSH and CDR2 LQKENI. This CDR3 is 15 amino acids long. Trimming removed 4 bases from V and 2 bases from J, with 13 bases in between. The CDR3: CASSRASRNTDTQYF. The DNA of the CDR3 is TGTGCCAGCTCACGGGCCTCCCGGAACACAGATACGCAGTATTTT.

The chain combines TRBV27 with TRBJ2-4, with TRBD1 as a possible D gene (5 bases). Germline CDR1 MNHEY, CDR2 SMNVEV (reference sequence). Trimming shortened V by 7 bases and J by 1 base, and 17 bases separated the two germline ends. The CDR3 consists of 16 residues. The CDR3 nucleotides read TGTGCCAGCACCCCTAGTGGGGCCCGGGCCAAAAACATTCAGTACTTC. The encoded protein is CASTPSGARAKNIQYF.

Here the CDR3 reads CAWDRVGNTIYF. The DNA of the CDR3 is TGTGCCTGGGACAGGGTAGGGAACACCATATATTTT. The gene calls are TRBV30 and TRBJ1-3; 7 bases are a match to TRBD1. J was trimmed by 7 bases and V by 5 bases; bases with no gene match: 5. From germline, CDR1 is GTSNPN and CDR2 SVGIG (reference sequence). This CDR3 is 12 amino acids long.

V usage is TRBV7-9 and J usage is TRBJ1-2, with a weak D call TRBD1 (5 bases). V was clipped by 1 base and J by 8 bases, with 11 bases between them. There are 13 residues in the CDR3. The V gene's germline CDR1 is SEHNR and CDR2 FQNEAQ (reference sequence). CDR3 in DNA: TGTGCCAGCAGCTTAGATTGGGACCGAGGCTACACCTTC. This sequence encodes CASSLDWDRGYTF.

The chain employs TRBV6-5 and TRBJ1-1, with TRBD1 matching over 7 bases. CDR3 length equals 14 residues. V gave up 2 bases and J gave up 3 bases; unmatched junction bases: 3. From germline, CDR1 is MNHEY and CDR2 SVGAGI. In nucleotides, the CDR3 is TGTGCCAGCAGTTACCGCGACAGGGACACTGAAGCTTTCTTT. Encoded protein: CASSYRDRDTEAFF.

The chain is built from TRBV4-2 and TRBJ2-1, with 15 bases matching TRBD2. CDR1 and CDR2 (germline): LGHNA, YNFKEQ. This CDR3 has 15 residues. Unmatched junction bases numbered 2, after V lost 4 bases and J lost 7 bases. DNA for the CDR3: TGTGCCAGCAGCCCCGGGACTAGCGGGAGGAATGAGCAGTTCTTC. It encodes CASSPGTSGRNEQFF.

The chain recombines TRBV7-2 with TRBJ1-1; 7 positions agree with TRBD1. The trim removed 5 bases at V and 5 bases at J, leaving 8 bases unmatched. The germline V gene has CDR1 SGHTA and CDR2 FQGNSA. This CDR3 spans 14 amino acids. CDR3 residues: CASSTNRGGTEAFF. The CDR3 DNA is TGTGCCAGCAGCACCAACAGGGGAGGAACTGAAGCTTTCTTT.

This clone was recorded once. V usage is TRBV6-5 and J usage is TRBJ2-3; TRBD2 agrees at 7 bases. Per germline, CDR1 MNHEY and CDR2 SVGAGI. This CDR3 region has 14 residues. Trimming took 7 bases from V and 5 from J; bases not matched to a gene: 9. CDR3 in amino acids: CASNRGGEGDTQYF. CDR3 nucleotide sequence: TGTGCCAGCAATAGGGGAGGGGAGGGAGATACGCAGTATTTT.

The CDR3 DNA is TGTGCCAGCAGCGAGGGGAGCCATGTCGATACGCAGTATTTT. This gives the protein CASSEGSHVDTQYF. J is TRBJ2-3 and V is TRBV9; D tentatively fits TRBD1 or TRBD2 (5 bases each). This CDR3 is 14 amino acids long. Germline CDR1 and CDR2: SGDLS and YYNGEE. Trimming shortened V by 3 bases and J by 6 bases, and 14 bases separated the two germline ends.

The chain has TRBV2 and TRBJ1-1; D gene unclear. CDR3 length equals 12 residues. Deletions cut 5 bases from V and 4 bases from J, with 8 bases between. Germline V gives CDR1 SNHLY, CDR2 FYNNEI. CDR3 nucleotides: TGTGCCAGCAGTCCGCAGTCCACTGAAGCTTTCTTT. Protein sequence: CASSPQSTEAFF. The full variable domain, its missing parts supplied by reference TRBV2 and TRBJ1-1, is EPEVTQTPSHQVTQMGQEVILRCVPISNHLYFYWYRQILGQKVEFLVSFYNNEISEKSEIFDDQFSVERPDGSNFTLKIRSTKLEDSAMYFCASSPQSTEAFFGQGTRLTVV.